The 7 T cell receptor beta chains below come from one sample, sequenced in a study of blood T cells in healthy people across ages. For the second PCR, which ran for about 7 to 11 cycles, a sample-barcoded 5' primer and a J-beta primer mix were used. From the 5' RACE reads, TCRdb called clonotypes with MiXCR, one entry per CDR3 protein. Among under 950,000 distinct CDR3 sequences listed, roughly 20% were seen once. Material: blood. Source of these receptors: a man between 65 and 85 years old in good health.

This clonotype showed up many times. The V gene is TRBV20-1, the J gene TRBJ2-5, with 9 nucleotides matching TRBD2. This CDR3 comprises 14 residues. V lost 1 base to trimming and J lost 7 bases; unmatched junction nucleotides: 7. Germline V lookup: CDR1 DFQATT, CDR2 SNEGSKA (reference sequence). CDR3 bases: TGCAGTGCTAGAGTGCCTAGCGGGGATGGGACCCAGTACTTC. This translates into CSARVPSGDGTQYF.

This clonotype was detected only a few times. The chain recombines TRBV15 with TRBJ1-1; 12 bases agree with TRBD1. V trimming: 9 bases; J trimming: 4 bases; junction bases outside the gene matches: 18. Germline CDR1 reads LNHNV; CDR2 reads YYDKDF (reference sequence). The length of the CDR3 is 18 residues. CDR3 in DNA: TGTGCCACTAAGAAAAGCCGGGACAGGGGGCGCTTGGGCACTGAAGCTTTCTTT. Amino acids: CATKKSRDRGRLGTEAFF.

This chain links TRBV20-1 with TRBJ1-6; TRBD1 is a possible D gene (5 bases). Germline loops: CDR1 DFQATT, CDR2 SNEGSKA (reference sequence). CDR3 length: 16 residues. Deletions cut 2 bases from V and 0 bases from J, with 11 bases between. The CDR3 DNA is TGCAGTGCTAGAACAGGAACCCTCTCCTATAATTCACCCCTCCACTTT. This gives the protein CSARTGTLSYNSPLHF.

The table lists this clonotype with a few counts. The J gene is TRBJ1-1, the V gene TRBV5-1; 7 positions agree with TRBD1. The CDR3 consists of 14 residues. With V trimmed by 5 bases and J by 3 bases, 7 bases remained unmatched. CDR1 is SGHRS and CDR2 is YFSETQ in the germline V gene. CDR3 coding DNA: TGCGCCAGCAGGTTCCGGGACAGTCACACTGAAGCTTTCTTT. Protein: CASRFRDSHTEAFF.

This clonotype was counted a single time. One end of the junction is discordant with germline, which a read error may explain. The chain combines TRBV18 with TRBJ1-1, with 8 bases that match TRBD1. CDR3 length: 17 amino acids. Germline V gene sequence: CDR1 KGHSH, CDR2 LQKENI. CDR3 sequence: CASSPQGVRQMNTEAFF. In DNA form, the CDR3 reads TGTGCCAGCTCGCCACAGGGGGTTAGGCAAATGAACACTGAAGCTTTCTTT. The full variable domain, completed using reference TRBV18 and TRBJ1-1, is NAGVMQNPRHLVRRRGQEARLRCSPMKGHSHVYWYRQLPEEGLKFMVYLQKENIIDESGMPKERFSAEFPKEGPSILRIQQVVRGDSAAYFCASSPQGVRQMNTEAFFGQGTRLTVV.

This chain links TRBV27 with TRBJ1-2; TRBD1 matches 8 bases. This CDR3 is 16 amino acids long. Per the germline V gene, CDR1 is MNHEY and CDR2 is SMNVEV (reference sequence). Trimming at V came to 0 bases and at J to 6 bases, leaving 9 bases not matched to a gene. CDR3 residues: CASSLSSLGQEHGYTF. Written as DNA, the CDR3 is TGTGCCAGCAGTTTATCGTCCTTGGGACAGGAACATGGCTACACCTTC.

The chain is built from TRBV5-1 and TRBJ1-2; D remains ambiguous. Germline CDR1 SGHRS, CDR2 YFSETQ. CDR3 size: 14 residues. Trimming shortened V by 0 bases and J by 4 bases, and 10 bases separated the two germline ends. DNA of the CDR3: TGCGCCAGCAGCTTGGACGGCCGGGGCTATGGCTACACCTTC. This sequence encodes CASSLDGRGYGYTF.